This TCR beta chain was sequenced during a study of technical replicates of blood from several donors. V gave up 3 bases and J gave up 5 bases; unmatched junction bases: 9. Germline values: CDR1 KGHSH, CDR2 LQKENI. The length of the CDR3 is 15 residues. Sequencing was performed with immunoSEQ multiplex PCR; in TCRdb, only in-frame clones are kept and a portion is missing. The sample includes more than 55,000 clones, more than 85% seen only once; the top ten take roughly 5%. Sequences were obtained from PBMCs. This sequence was found in a human donor in good health. Some clones in this sample may be carry-over from other donors' samples. The V gene is TRBV18, the J gene TRBJ2-7, with TRBD1 matching 8 bases. CDR3 nucleotides: TGTGCCAGCTCACCCGGGACAGGTCGTATTGACGAGCAGTACTTC. Translated: CASSPGTGRIDEQYF.